This entry lists 17 T cell receptor beta chains sequenced from one sample in a study of human T cells and chemical hapten exposure. Regarding time point: patch test 2, 6 weeks after DPC sensitization. Treatment reported: therapeutic diphenylcyclopropenone sensitization with weekly scalp DPC. One entry per CDR3 protein, called by TCRdb with MiXCR from the RACE reads. The table lists 90,000 to 110,000 distinct CDR3 sequences, more than 7% of them singletons. Sequencing was performed on whole blood, taken in connection with sensitization to the hapten diphenylcyclopropenone (DPC). The receptors derive from a woman in her thirties or forties with alopecia areata. Some clones in this sample may be carry-over from other donors' samples.

There are a few counts of this clonotype. The V gene is TRBV6-2 or TRBV6-3, the J gene TRBJ2-7; D unresolved. Per germline, CDR1 MNHEY and CDR2 SVGEGT. Trimming removed 2 bases at V and 5 bases at J, with 7 bases between. This CDR3 region has 12 residues. DNA for the CDR3: TGTGCCAGCAGTTACAGTATGGACGAGCAGTACTTC. The encoded protein is CASSYSMDEQYF.

The sample holds many counts of this clonotype. V and J are TRBV10-3 and TRBJ1-1; D not resolved. Germline CDR1 ENHRY, CDR2 SYGVKD. The CDR3 contains 13 residues. Trimming cost V 6 bases and J 1 base, with 9 bases left between them. Here the CDR3 DNA reads TGTGCCATCAGCCGGCTACCGAACACTGAAGCTTTCTTT. This codes for CAISRLPNTEAFF.

This clonotype was recorded at least ten times. The V gene is TRBV28, the J gene TRBJ1-5; TRBD1 might be the D (5 bases). The V and J ends lost 10 bases and 0 bases respectively, with 10 bases between them. The CDR3 contains 13 residues. Per germline, CDR1 MDHEN and CDR2 SYDVKM. CDR3 bases: TGTGCCATCGGGACGGATAGCAATCAGCCCCAGCATTTT. It is translated as CAIGTDSNQPQHF.

This clonotype came up many times. This sequence joins TRBV5-4 and TRBJ2-3; D is undetermined. V shed 3 bases and J shed 0 bases, with 5 bases lying between them. This CDR3 spans 13 amino acids. CDR1 is SGHNT, CDR2 YYREEE, per germline (reference sequence). The CDR3 loop is CASSSSSTDTQYF. DNA of the CDR3: TGTGCCAGCAGCTCGTCTAGCACAGATACGCAGTATTTT.

CDR3 DNA sequence: TGTGCCAGCAGCTTAGGGGACAAGGCCTACGAGCAGTACTTC. It is translated as CASSLGDKAYEQYF. The chain joins TRBV11-2 to TRBJ2-7; weak D call: TRBD1 (6 bases). This CDR3 is built from 14 residues. Looked up from germline, CDR1 is SGHAT and CDR2 is FQNNGV. Trimming left V 1 base short and J 2 bases short, with 9 bases between.

The chain links TRBV28 to TRBJ1-1; D possibly corresponds to TRBD1 (6 bases). Trimming cost V 5 bases and J 3 bases, with 13 bases left between them. The CDR3 has 14 residues. Germline CDR1 MDHEN, CDR2 SYDVKM. In DNA, the CDR3 is TGTGCCAGCAGTCCCCCACAGGGTCACACTGAAGCTTTCTTT. Protein sequence: CASSPPQGHTEAFF.

The chain has TRBV4-3 and TRBJ2-7; D may be TRBD1 (5 bases). With 3 bases removed from V and 7 bases from J, the gap between germline ends came to 16 bases. CDR1 and CDR2 (germline): LGHNA, YSLEER. The CDR3 runs 14 residues. The chain's CDR3 is CASSHTGIAGEQYF. The CDR3 nucleotides read TGCGCCAGCAGCCACACAGGAATAGCTGGAGAGCAGTACTTC.

This rearrangement joins TRBV12-3 or TRBV12-4 to TRBJ1-3; D not resolved. V was trimmed by 5 bases and J by 0 bases, leaving 14 bases between them. The CDR3 covers 16 residues. CDR3 DNA sequence: TGTGCCAGCAGTCTACGTTTGTCGGGCTCTGGAAACACCATATATTTT. Its protein product is CASSLRLSGSGNTIYF.

The chain joins TRBV29-1 to TRBJ2-7, with D possibly matching TRBD2 (6 bases). This CDR3 comprises 15 residues. V gave up 4 bases and J gave up 2 bases, with 18 bases separating them. From germline, CDR1 is SQVTM and CDR2 ANQGSEA. The CDR3 coding sequence is TGCAGCGTTGCAGGAGGGTTTGACAGACCCTACGAGCAGTACTTC. Amino acid sequence: CSVAGGFDRPYEQYF.

This clonotype was found a few times. The genes are TRBV3-1 and TRBJ1-2; D possibly corresponds to TRBD1 (5 bases). The V and J ends lost 4 bases and 4 bases respectively, with 16 bases between them. The CDR3 length is 15 residues. Looked up from germline, CDR1 is LGHDT and CDR2 is YNNKEL (reference sequence). The CDR3 DNA reads TGTGCCAGCAGCCCCGTGGGGGAAGAGGGCTATGGCTACACCTTC. Translation gives CASSPVGEEGYGYTF.

The J gene is TRBJ2-1, the V gene TRBV5-5; 8 bases match TRBD2. Looked up from germline, CDR1 is SGHKS and CDR2 is YYEKEE (reference sequence). Losses at the gene ends were 4 bases for V and 4 bases for J; bases not matched to a gene: 7. This CDR3 is 15 amino acids long. In DNA form, the CDR3 reads TGTGCCAGCAGCGCCGGGCGGGGGGAGTACAATGAGCAGTTCTTC. It yields the protein CASSAGRGEYNEQFF. Complete variable domain (other parts from reference TRBV5-5 and TRBJ2-1): DAGVTQSPTHLIKTRGQQVTLRCSPISGHKSVSWYQQVLGQGPQFIFQYYEKEERGRGNFPDRFSARQFPNYSSELNVNALLLGDSALYLCASSAGRGEYNEQFFGPGTRLTVL.

This clonotype has a count of ten or more. V usage is TRBV20-1 and J usage is TRBJ2-5, with D maybe TRBD2 (5 bases). The CDR3 contains 13 residues. Germline V gene data show CDR1 as DFQATT and CDR2 as SNEGSKA (reference sequence). Trimming took 6 bases from V and 8 from J, leaving 19 bases between them. The CDR3 spells CSASATLGRTQYF. In DNA form, the CDR3 reads TGCAGTGCATCGGCTACCCTGGGGAGAACCCAGTACTTC.

The sample holds a few counts of this clonotype. This sequence joins TRBV18 and TRBJ2-7, with a tentative D call TRBD2 (5 bases). Germline values: CDR1 KGHSH, CDR2 LQKENI. The CDR3 is made up of 14 amino acids. The V end lost 2 bases, the J end lost 0 bases, and 8 bases lay between the germline ends. DNA of the CDR3: TGTGCCAGCTCACCATGGGGAGTCTCCTACGAGCAGTACTTC. Protein product: CASSPWGVSYEQYF.

In its sample, this clonotype was seen a few times. The chain has TRBV4-3 and TRBJ2-2; 8 nucleotides align to TRBD2. This CDR3 spans 16 amino acids. V lost 3 bases to trimming and J lost 4 bases; unmatched junction nucleotides: 7. Germline V lookup: CDR1 LGHNA, CDR2 YSLEER. The CDR3 DNA reads TGCGCCAGCAGCCACCGGGAGGGGGGTATCACCGGGGAGCTGTTTTTT. It translates to CASSHREGGITGELFF.

In its sample, this clonotype was seen many times. The chain uses TRBV11-2 and TRBJ2-5, with 9 positions matching TRBD2. The ends lost 5 bases at V and 1 base at J; junction bases unmatched: 2. The CDR3 spans 14 residues. The germline V gene has CDR1 SGHAT and CDR2 FQNNGV. The CDR3 loop reads CASSAAGGQETQYF. The CDR3 nucleotides are TGTGCCAGCAGCGCAGCGGGGGGCCAAGAGACCCAGTACTTC.

Regarding this clonotype: This may be a read error: a much more frequent sequence differs by one nucleotide. This chain joins TRBV5-4 and TRBJ1-5; no clear D gene. CDR3 length: 13 amino acids. Germline V gene sequence: CDR1 SGHNT, CDR2 YYREEE (reference sequence). In DNA, the CDR3 is TGTGCCAGCAGCTTGGAGGGTCAACAGCCCCGGCATTTT. As protein: CASSLEGQQPRHF.

The gene calls are TRBV7-9 and TRBJ1-4; D perhaps matches TRBD1 (5 bases). V gave up 5 bases and J gave up 11 bases, with 12 bases separating them. The CDR3 contains 12 residues. Germline CDR1 SEHNR, CDR2 FQNEAQ (reference sequence). CDR3 nucleotides: TGTGCCAGCAGCCTGGGACTGGGGAAACTGTTTTTT. Translation: CASSLGLGKLFF. Combining the CDR3 with reference TRBV7-9 and TRBJ1-4 gives the whole variable domain DTGVSQNPRHKITKRGQNVTFRCDPISEHNRLYWYRQTLGQGPEFLTYFQNEAQLEKSRLLSDRFSAERPKGSFSTLEIQRTEQGDSAMYLCASSLGLGKLFFGSGTQLSVL.